The next 27 T cell receptor beta chains were all read from a single sample in a study of T cell responses to AZD1222 COVID-19 vaccine. Measured with immunoSEQ multiplex PCR; TCRdb has only the in-frame clones, and not every one. The data contain under 150,000 clones, roughly 89% of them seen just once; the ten biggest clones take up about 5%. Sample: peripheral blood, taken on day 0 of AZD1222 vaccination. The receptors derive from an adult in good health.

This chain joins TRBV1 and TRBJ2-3; TRBD2, as called in the table, went unchecked against the DNA. TRBV1 is classified as a pseudogene. The CDR3 extends over 16 amino acids. The CDR3 spells CTSSQLGGRPTDTQYF. Here the CDR3 DNA reads TGCACCAGCAGCCAACTGGGCGGGAGACCCACAGATACGCAGTATTTT.

The CDR3 sequence is CASSPDRAFSTDTQYF. CDR3 in DNA: TGTGCCAGCAGCCCAGACAGGGCGTTTAGCACAGATACGCAGTATTTT. The J gene is TRBJ2-3, the V gene TRBV9; 7 positions match TRBD1. The CDR3 length is 16 residues. Germline loops: CDR1 SGDLS, CDR2 YYNGEE. Losses at the gene ends were 4 bases for V and 0 bases for J; bases not matched to a gene: 8.

This clone was counted a few times. V and J are TRBV27 and TRBJ2-7; 8 bases are a match to TRBD2. Trimming at V came to 0 bases and at J to 13 bases, leaving 14 bases not matched to a gene. CDR1 is MNHEY, CDR2 SMNVEV, per germline (reference sequence). The CDR3 length is 15 residues. The CDR3 DNA is TGTGCCAGCAGTTTATCGTCGGGGGGGGCGAGTCGGGAATACTTC. It is translated as CASSLSSGGASREYF.

The chain is built from TRBV7-9 and TRBJ2-1, with 11 nucleotides matching TRBD2. After removal of 3 bases from V and 6 bases from J, the junction contained 7 bases not matched to a gene. Germline values: CDR1 SEHNR, CDR2 FQNEAQ (reference sequence). The CDR3 has 16 residues. CDR3 sequence: CASSFWGTSGGNEQFF. The CDR3 DNA reads TGTGCCAGCAGCTTCTGGGGGACTAGCGGCGGCAATGAGCAGTTCTTC.

This clone was detected once. V is TRBV11-1 and J is TRBJ2-7; D is uncertain. V gave up 5 bases and J gave up 5 bases, with 10 bases separating them. The CDR3 has 12 residues. Germline loops: CDR1 SGHAT, CDR2 FQDESV (reference sequence). The CDR3 protein is CASSPNRDEQYF. For the CDR3, the DNA is TGTGCCAGCAGCCCCAACCGGGACGAGCAGTACTTC.

The rearrangement links TRBV19 to TRBJ1-1, with 7 positions matching TRBD1. V lost 9 bases and J lost 3; bases outside the gene matches: 10. Germline V gene data show CDR1 as LNHDA and CDR2 as SQIVND (reference sequence). This CDR3 spans 14 amino acids. CDR3 region: CASIRDRLYTEAFF. Here the CDR3 DNA reads TGTGCCAGCATCCGGGACAGACTATACACTGAAGCTTTCTTT.

J is TRBJ2-1 and V is TRBV29-1; D assignment may be TRBD1 or TRBD2 (5 bases each). V was pared by 4 bases and J by 10 bases, with 17 bases between. The CDR3 length is 13 residues. Germline CDR1 is SQVTM and CDR2 is ANQGSEA. CDR3 DNA: TGCAGCGTTGCGGGACCAGGGACGGGGGAGCAGTTCTTC. Translation gives CSVAGPGTGEQFF.

The chain employs TRBV5-1 and TRBJ2-3; TRBD2 aligns across 9 bases. Germline V gene lookup returns CDR1 SGHRS and CDR2 YFSETQ. Trimming at V came to 3 bases and at J to 2 bases, leaving 19 bases not matched to a gene. CDR3 length: 20 residues. Written as DNA, the CDR3 is TGCGCCAGCAGCTGGATCCCCCACGCCCAGCGGGAGGCCACCACAGATACGCAGTATTTT. It codes for CASSWIPHAQREATTDTQYF.

The chain joins TRBV3-1 (or the pseudogene TRBV3-2) to TRBJ1-6; D is uncertain. Trimming left V 3 bases short and J 11 bases short, with 11 bases between. CDR1 is LGHDT and CDR2 is YNNKEL in the germline V gene (reference sequence). The CDR3 length is 13 residues. CDR3 coding DNA: TGTGCCAGCAGCCACCTAAAGAGGACACCCCTCCACTTT. Translation gives CASSHLKRTPLHF.

The chain is built from TRBV7-2 and TRBJ1-6, with D unclear. Germline V gives CDR1 SGHTA, CDR2 FQGNSA. V lost 2 bases and J lost 5, with 4 bases in between. This CDR3 has 13 residues. The CDR3 nucleotides read TGTGCCAGCAGCTTACGAAATAATTCACCCCTCCACTTT. It codes for CASSLRNNSPLHF.

The chain joins TRBV5-1 to TRBJ1-4; perhaps TRBD1 as D (6 bases). CDR1 SGHRS and CDR2 YFSETQ come from the germline V gene. With 0 bases removed from V and 0 bases from J, the gap between germline ends came to 12 bases. This CDR3 contains 17 residues. CDR3 region: CASSLGGGQPTNEKLFF. The CDR3 bases are TGCGCCAGCAGCTTGGGTGGCGGACAGCCAACTAATGAAAAACTGTTTTTT.

The chain couples TRBV6-1 to TRBJ2-7; 13 bases agree with TRBD2. The CDR3 spans 18 residues. The germline gives CDR1 MNHNS, CDR2 SASEGT. V lost 4 bases and J lost 2; bases outside the gene matches: 11. The CDR3, as DNA: TGTGCCAGCAGTGCGACTAGCGGGGGGCCTTACACGGCCTACGAGCAGTACTTC. It is translated as CASSATSGGPYTAYEQYF.

The count of this clone is one. The CDR3 protein is CASSLGQGESYNEQFF. In nucleotides, the CDR3 is TGTGCCAGCAGCCTCGGACAGGGCGAATCCTACAATGAGCAGTTCTTC. The chain is built from TRBV11-3 and TRBJ2-1; TRBD1 aligns across 8 bases. V was clipped by 5 bases and J by 1 base; unmatched bases: 7. Germline CDR1 SGHNT, CDR2 YENEEA. The CDR3 totals 16 residues.

This chain connects TRBV27 to TRBJ2-2, with no clear D. From germline, CDR1 is MNHEY and CDR2 SMNVEV (reference sequence). V lost 8 bases, J lost 0 bases, and 7 bases lay in between. The CDR3 is 13 amino acids. The chain's CDR3 is CASGYSNTGELFF. For the CDR3, the DNA is TGTGCCAGCGGCTACTCGAACACCGGGGAGCTGTTTTTT.

The chain is built from TRBV5-1 and TRBJ1-4; no firm D call. Germline V gene lookup returns CDR1 SGHRS and CDR2 YFSETQ. This CDR3 has 16 residues. V lost 1 base to trimming and J lost 8 bases, with 18 bases between them. The CDR3 bases are TGCGCCAGCAGCTTGTTCGGGCGATCTTCGGGAGAAAAACTGTTTTTT. Its protein is CASSLFGRSSGEKLFF.

V is TRBV11-2 and J is TRBJ2-1; no clear D gene. There are 13 residues in the CDR3. V was shortened by 5 bases and J by 6 bases, with 11 bases between the two germline ends. Germline CDR1 and CDR2: SGHAT and FQNNGV. CDR3 amino acids: CASSPSLFNEQFF. The CDR3 DNA reads TGTGCCAGCAGCCCATCACTTTTCAATGAGCAGTTCTTC.

This clone appeared a single time. V usage is TRBV28 and J usage is TRBJ1-1; D not resolved. Germline CDR1 and CDR2: MDHEN and SYDVKM. V lost 8 bases and J lost 8, with 18 bases in between. This CDR3 has 13 residues. The DNA for the CDR3 is TGTGCCAGCTGTAAAGGAGTAATGCTAGAAGCTTTCTTT. Protein sequence: CASCKGVMLEAFF.

V gene TRBV19 combines with J gene TRBJ1-1; the D gene is possibly TRBD1 (5 bases). CDR3 size: 12 residues. Germline-derived CDR1 and CDR2 are LNHDA and SQIVND (reference sequence). V lost 4 bases and J 5 bases, leaving 8 bases between the germline ends. The CDR3 nucleotides are TGTGCCAGTAGTAAGGGGCATACTGAAGCTTTCTTT. It translates to CASSKGHTEAFF.

In DNA form, the CDR3 reads TGTGCCAGCAGCCCCCGGACTAGCGGGATATCCTACAATGAGCAGTTCTTC. It encodes CASSPRTSGISYNEQFF. The chain joins TRBV14 to TRBJ2-1; 12 nucleotides agree with TRBD2. The V segment lost 4 bases and the J segment 1 base; nucleotides outside the gene matches: 5. Germline values: CDR1 SGHDN, CDR2 FVKESK. This CDR3 spans 17 amino acids.

This rearrangement joins TRBV11-2 to TRBJ2-3, with 9 bases lining up with TRBD2. Germline values: CDR1 SGHAT, CDR2 FQNNGV. Trimming at V came to 3 bases and at J to 3 bases, leaving 13 bases not matched to a gene. The CDR3 covers 18 residues. CDR3 amino acids: CASSLRPPRGGRTDTQYF. For the CDR3, the DNA is TGTGCCAGCAGCTTGAGGCCACCGCGGGGGGGCCGGACAGATACGCAGTATTTT.

The V gene is TRBV11-3, the J gene TRBJ2-2, with D uncertain. This CDR3 contains 15 residues. Trimming left V 5 bases short and J 1 base short, with 11 bases between. From germline, CDR1 is SGHNT and CDR2 YENEEA. The chain's CDR3 is CASSPRGGNTGELFF. The CDR3 bases are TGTGCCAGCAGCCCAAGAGGTGGGAACACCGGGGAGCTGTTTTTT. Based on the CDR3 plus reference TRBV11-3 and TRBJ2-2, the full variable domain is EAGVVQSPRYKIIEKKQPVAFWCNPISGHNTLYWYLQNLGQGPELLIRYENEEAVDDSQLPKDRFSAERLKGVDSTLKIQPAELGDSAVYLCASSPRGGNTGELFFGEGSRLTVL.

The chain links TRBV27 to TRBJ2-1, with D unresolved. There are 11 residues in the CDR3. Germline lookup yields CDR1 MNHEY and CDR2 SMNVEV (reference sequence). V was trimmed by 2 bases and J by 7 bases, leaving 3 bases between them. The DNA for the CDR3 is TGTGCCAGCAGTTTAGGGAATGAGCAGTTCTTC. Its protein is CASSLGNEQFF.

The CDR3 loop reads CATSDYLGNRGNEQFF. The CDR3 coding sequence is TGTGCCACCAGTGATTATTTGGGAAACAGGGGGAATGAGCAGTTCTTC. V is TRBV24-1 and J is TRBJ2-1, with 8 nucleotides matching TRBD1. This CDR3 has 16 amino acids. The V segment lost 2 bases and the J segment 7 bases; nucleotides outside the gene matches: 9. Per the germline V gene, CDR1 is KGHDR and CDR2 is SFDVKD.

The chain recombines TRBV19 with TRBJ2-5, with TRBD1 identical over 7 bases. V gave up 4 bases and J gave up 10 bases; unmatched junction bases: 12. CDR1 is LNHDA, CDR2 SQIVND, per germline (reference sequence). The CDR3 contains 14 residues. In DNA, the CDR3 is TGTGCCAGTAGTACCGAAGGGGGCGCAGGGCTCCAGTACTTC. Its protein is CASSTEGGAGLQYF. Drawing the rest from reference TRBV19 and TRBJ2-5, the complete variable domain is DGGITQSPKYLFRKEGQNVTLSCEQNLNHDAMYWYRQDPGQGLRLIYYSQIVNDFQKGDIAEGYSVSREKKESFPLTVTSAQKNPTAFYLCASSTEGGAGLQYFGPGTRLLVL.

This chain joins TRBV5-1 and TRBJ2-5; 8 nucleotides line up with TRBD1. In germline, CDR1 is SGHRS, CDR2 YFSETQ. Trimming took 3 bases from V and 1 from J; bases not matched to a gene: 2. The CDR3 extends over 14 amino acids. The chain's CDR3 is CASSSGQGQETQYF. In DNA, the CDR3 is TGCGCCAGCAGCTCAGGACAGGGCCAAGAGACCCAGTACTTC.

The chain couples TRBV28 to TRBJ1-2; 7 nucleotides align to TRBD1. J gave up 4 bases and V 3 bases, and 8 bases lay outside the gene matches. The CDR3 spans 15 residues. Germline-derived CDR1 and CDR2 are MDHEN and SYDVKM. The CDR3 loop is CASSFEGQSSYGYTF. DNA of the CDR3: TGTGCCAGCAGTTTTGAGGGACAGTCGAGCTATGGCTACACCTTC.

Turning to this clone: Other DNA variants within this sample encode the same CDR3. The chain recombines TRBV19 with TRBJ2-3; D uncertain. The V gene lost 2 bases and the J gene lost 0 bases, with 6 bases spanning the gap. The CDR3 has 14 amino acids. Germline values: CDR1 LNHDA, CDR2 SQIVND (reference sequence). The CDR3 here is CASSISSSTDTQYF. CDR3 nucleotides: TGTGCCAGTAGTATATCTTCTAGCACAGATACGCAGTATTTT.